The 21 T cell receptor beta chains below were found in one sample sequenced in a study of OX40 agonist ivuxolimab in advanced cancers. Data came from immunoSEQ multiplex PCR; TCRdb stores just in-frame clones and leaves some out. The sample yields roughly 64,000 clones, approximately 82% seen once. The specimen was CD4+ or CD8+ T cells sorted from blood, collected in a trial of the OX40 agonist ivuxolimab. Source of these receptors: an adult with an advanced solid tumor such as melanoma, head and neck, liver or kidney cancer.

This clone showed up just a few times. The genes are TRBV29-1 and TRBJ2-5; TRBD2 might be the D (5 bases). V was shortened by 2 bases and J by 5 bases, with 9 bases between the two germline ends. This CDR3 has 12 residues. Germline V gene sequence: CDR1 SQVTM, CDR2 ANQGSEA. CDR3: CSVERGGETQYF. The CDR3 DNA is TGCAGCGTTGAACGGGGTGGGGAGACCCAGTACTTC.

This clone was recorded once. This chain uses TRBV11-2 with TRBJ1-3; no definite D call. CDR1 is SGHAT, CDR2 FQNNGV, per germline. The germline V and J ends were trimmed by 2 bases and 0 bases, with 5 bases remaining between them. This CDR3 region has 14 residues. The CDR3 protein is CASSLSDSGNTIYF. The CDR3 DNA reads as TGTGCCAGCAGCTTATCAGACTCTGGAAACACCATATATTTT. The full variable domain, with the rest looked up from reference TRBV11-2 and TRBJ1-3, is EAGVAQSPRYKIIEKRQSVAFWCNPISGHATLYWYQQILGQGPKLLIQFQNNGVVDDSQLPKDRFSAERLKGVDSTLKIQPAKLEDSAVYLCASSLSDSGNTIYFGEGSWLTVV.

This sequence joins TRBV5-1 and TRBJ2-7; 9 bases fit TRBD2. The CDR3 runs to 16 residues. The V segment lost 4 bases and the J segment 1 base; nucleotides outside the gene matches: 9. Looked up from germline, CDR1 is SGHRS and CDR2 is YFSETQ. CDR3 coding DNA: TGCGCCAGCAGCCCCGACCCTAGCGGGATATCCTACGAGCAGTACTTC. Translation: CASSPDPSGISYEQYF.

This clone was seen a single time. V gene TRBV10-2 combines with J gene TRBJ2-5, with TRBD1 identical over 7 bases. In germline, CDR1 is WSHSY, CDR2 SAAADI. With 6 bases clipped from V and 4 bases from J, the junction kept 11 bases outside the gene matches. This CDR3 is 15 amino acids long. In nucleotides, the CDR3 is TGCGCCAGCAGGAATAACAGGGGTGTCGGAGAGACCCAGTACTTC. Translated: CASRNNRGVGETQYF.

J is TRBJ2-3 and V is TRBV5-6; no clear D gene. V was pared by 3 bases and J by 0 bases, with 17 bases between. Germline V gene data show CDR1 as SGHDT and CDR2 as YYEEEE. The CDR3 is made up of 17 amino acids. The CDR3 DNA is TGTGCCAGCAGCTCAAACCTGGAACCCGCTAGCACAGATACGCAGTATTTT. Its translation is CASSSNLEPASTDTQYF.

This sequence joins TRBV6-5 and TRBJ1-2; D is uncertain. The V gene lost 5 bases and the J gene lost 0 bases, with 10 bases spanning the gap. CDR3 size: 14 residues. Germline CDR1 MNHEY, CDR2 SVGAGI. CDR3 bases: TGTGCCAGCAGTGACCCCCGGACTAACTATGGCTACACCTTC. Translating it yields CASSDPRTNYGYTF.

The gene calls are TRBV6-5 and TRBJ1-2, with 9 bases that match TRBD1. V was pared by 3 bases and J by 4 bases, with 9 bases of the junction left unmatched. The CDR3 is made up of 16 amino acids. Germline-derived CDR1 and CDR2 are MNHEY and SVGAGI. CDR3 protein: CASSYQTGGGGYGYTF. The CDR3 region has the DNA TGTGCCAGCAGTTATCAGACAGGGGGAGGGGGCTATGGCTACACCTTC.

The chain carries TRBV11-2 and TRBJ2-1; 14 bases are shared with TRBD2. CDR3 size: 18 residues. V was pared by 4 bases and J by 7 bases, with 12 bases of the junction left unmatched. Germline lookup yields CDR1 SGHAT and CDR2 FQNNGV. CDR3 protein: CASSSRGLAGAPGNEQFF. The CDR3 DNA sequence: TGTGCCAGCAGCTCCAGGGGACTAGCGGGAGCCCCCGGTAATGAGCAGTTCTTC.

This sequence joins TRBV18 and TRBJ2-7, with D perhaps given as TRBD1 or TRBD2 (5 bases each). Deletions cut 5 bases from V and 3 bases from J, with 14 bases between. The CDR3 runs to 14 residues. The germline V gene has CDR1 KGHSH and CDR2 LQKENI. The CDR3 sequence is CASSEGTAVYEQYF. The CDR3 nucleotides read TGTGCCAGCTCAGAAGGGACGGCCGTCTACGAGCAGTACTTC.

This clone was observed once. The chain joins TRBV6-1 to TRBJ2-5; 10 nucleotides agree with TRBD1. V lost 0 bases and J lost 11; bases outside the gene matches: 9. Germline V gene lookup returns CDR1 MNHNS and CDR2 SASEGT. This CDR3 spans 15 amino acids. CDR3 sequence (DNA): TGTGCCAGCAGTGAAGCGGAAGGGACAGGGGAAGAGCAGTACTTC. Translated, it gives CASSEAEGTGEEQYF.

The chain links TRBV6-4 to TRBJ1-1; maybe TRBD1 (5 bases). The germline V and J ends were trimmed by 2 bases and 5 bases, with 12 bases remaining between them. The CDR3 contains 14 residues. Germline V gene data show CDR1 as MRHNA and CDR2 as SNTAGT. The CDR3 DNA follows: TGTGCCAGCAGTGACCGTGACAGAGCGACTGAAGCTTTCTTT. Protein product: CASSDRDRATEAFF.

The V and J genes are TRBV4-1 and TRBJ2-7, with TRBD2 as a possible D gene (7 bases). CDR1 MGHRA and CDR2 YSYEKL come from the germline V gene. The CDR3 is made up of 15 amino acids. Trimming left V 0 bases short and J 3 bases short, with 12 bases between. CDR3 in DNA: TGCGCCAGCAGCCAAGATAGGGGGGGGTTCTACGAGCAGTACTTC. Protein sequence: CASSQDRGGFYEQYF.

The V gene is TRBV5-1, the J gene TRBJ2-5, with TRBD2 identical over 8 bases. The germline V gene has CDR1 SGHRS and CDR2 YFSETQ. The CDR3 covers 13 residues. The V gene end was trimmed by 5 bases and the J gene end by 3 bases; junction bases not matched to a gene: 3. CDR3 in DNA: TGCGCCAGCAGGCCACTAGCGGAAGAGACCCAGTACTTC. This sequence encodes CASRPLAEETQYF.

The gene calls are TRBV19 and TRBJ1-2; possibly TRBD1 for D (5 bases). Germline values: CDR1 LNHDA, CDR2 SQIVND (reference sequence). V was cut by 5 bases and J by 7 bases, with 17 bases left in between. This CDR3 contains 14 residues. CDR3 bases: TGTGCCAGTAGTTTAGGGACCGACTTCTCTGGCTACACCTTC. Protein product: CASSLGTDFSGYTF. Using reference TRBV19 and TRBJ1-2 for the parts outside the CDR3, the full variable domain is DGGITQSPKYLFRKEGQNVTLSCEQNLNHDAMYWYRQDPGQGLRLIYYSQIVNDFQKGDIAEGYSVSREKKESFPLTVTSAQKNPTAFYLCASSLGTDFSGYTFGSGTRLTVV.

This clone was counted a single time. This chain uses TRBV11-2 with TRBJ2-7, with D perhaps TRBD1 (5 bases). CDR3 length: 16 residues. Trimming cost V 1 base and J 4 bases, with 17 bases left between them. Germline loops: CDR1 SGHAT, CDR2 FQNNGV. The CDR3 DNA is TGTGCCAGCAGCTTAGGGGCGGACACCCCCTTATACGAGCAGTACTTC. Protein sequence: CASSLGADTPLYEQYF.

J is TRBJ2-7 and V is TRBV27; 8 bases fit TRBD1. V lost 3 bases to trimming and J lost 2 bases; unmatched junction nucleotides: 3. Germline CDR1 reads MNHEY; CDR2 reads SMNVEV (reference sequence). The CDR3 covers 14 residues. For the CDR3, the DNA is TGTGCCAGCAGTTTCGCACAGGGGGCCTACGAGCAGTACTTC. It translates to CASSFAQGAYEQYF.

The V gene is TRBV4-3, the J gene TRBJ2-3, with D possibly matching TRBD1 (5 bases). Per the germline V gene, CDR1 is LGHNA and CDR2 is YSLEER. Trimming left V 0 bases short and J 1 base short, with 14 bases between. The CDR3 has 17 amino acids. This chain's CDR3 is CASSQDWGILGTDTQYF. The CDR3 coding sequence is TGCGCCAGCAGCCAAGATTGGGGCATCTTAGGCACAGATACGCAGTATTTT.

The V and J genes are TRBV5-4 and TRBJ1-5; tentatively, D is TRBD1 (6 bases). This CDR3 region has 15 residues. V was clipped by 0 bases and J by 2 bases, with 9 bases between them. Germline CDR1 reads SGHNT; CDR2 reads YYREEE (reference sequence). The CDR3 DNA follows: TGTGCCAGCAGCTTGGCCCCAGGGGGCAATCAGCCCCAGCATTTT. Its translation is CASSLAPGGNQPQHF.

The V call is TRBV7-9, the J call TRBJ1-1, with 8 bases matching TRBD1. This CDR3 comprises 16 residues. Germline loops: CDR1 SEHNR, CDR2 FQNEAQ (reference sequence). The V and J ends lost 5 bases and 5 bases, in that order; junction bases with no gene match: 13. The CDR3 is CASSPIGQGGGTEAFF. The CDR3 DNA is TGTGCCAGCAGCCCGATTGGACAGGGAGGGGGGACTGAAGCTTTCTTT.

V is TRBV6-4 and J is TRBJ2-5; 12 bases fit TRBD1. The DNA end is more similar to TRBJ2-7, so the J call may be wrong. Germline V gene data show CDR1 as MRHNA and CDR2 as SNTAGT. This CDR3 is built from 13 residues. DNA for the CDR3: TGTGCCACCCCACCGGGACAGGGGGCCGAGCAGTACTTC. Protein product: CATPPGQGAEQYF.

This clone was picked up a small number of times. The rearrangement uses TRBV6-6 and TRBJ1-2; no clear D. CDR1 is MNHNY and CDR2 is SVGAGI in the germline V gene (reference sequence). V was trimmed by 2 bases and J by 6 bases, leaving 16 bases between them. The CDR3 is 15 amino acids. The CDR3 sequence: CASSYGEGVTDGYTF. DNA for the CDR3: TGTGCCAGCAGTTACGGTGAGGGAGTAACGGATGGCTACACCTTC.